This TCR beta chain was identified in a study of monozygotic twins with inflammatory bowel disease. In germline, CDR1 is DFQATT, CDR2 SNEGSKA (reference sequence). CDR3 length: 14 residues. Study-level findings and limits: Different T cell subtypes could not be distinguished. Clonotypes shared with others were fewer in IBD patients than in healthy twins, especially with disease activity.

A word on this clonotype: The antigen is unknown.

Through template switching, UMIs that included a 6-nucleotide sample barcode were added. From its re-call of the 5' RACE reads, TCRdb lists each CDR3 protein once, without DNA. The listing contains approximately 150,000 distinct CDR3 sequences. The TCR sequence derives from a human donor with ulcerative colitis or Crohn's disease, or a healthy co-twin of an affected twin (not recorded which). Sample: blood. The V and J genes are TRBV20-1 and TRBJ2-5; TCRdb reports TRBD1, a call that lacks DNA to check it against. CDR3 residues: CSAFTGGRWETQYF.